This entry is about one T cell receptor beta chain. Its antigen is unknown. The CDR3 runs to 13 residues. With 10 bases clipped from V and 6 bases from J, the junction kept 9 bases outside the gene matches. Germline V lookup: CDR1 WSHSY, CDR2 SAAADI. This specimen comes from a study of post-analysis software for immune sequencing data. Study-wide results and caveats: TRBV segments more frequent in patients than in controls numbered about 5 and included TRBV5-6, TRBV5-1 and TRBV20-1. Relative to controls, patients with multiple sclerosis showed significantly lower normalized Chao1 diversity.

Unique molecular identifiers were built into the TCR beta cDNA libraries. TCRdb reprocessed the PCR reads with MiXCR, giving one entry per CDR3 protein. The sample consists of about 680,000 distinct CDR3 sequences, roughly three fifths of them appearing once. This rearrangement joins TRBV10-2 to TRBJ2-3; 8 bases fit TRBD2. The TCR originated in a girl between 2 and 10 years old with multiple sclerosis. What was sequenced was blood. CDR3 in amino acids: CATGTSRFDTQYF. CDR3 DNA: TGCGCCACCGGGACTAGTCGTTTTGATACGCAGTATTTT.